These 27 T cell receptor beta chains originate from one sample sequenced in a study of cytotoxic CD8 clonotypes in ibrutinib-treated CLL. Clones were sequenced by immunoSEQ multiplex PCR, and TCRdb holds only the in-frame ones, with some missing. The table has 200,000 or so clones, around 70% seen once; the top ten hold around 5.9%. Material: PBMCs, obtained after 12 months of ibrutinib treatment. The receptor source for this set is a human donor with chronic lymphocytic leukemia.

CDR3 coding DNA: TGTGCCAGCAGTGCGATAGCGGCCCCAGATACGCAGTATTTT. As protein: CASSAIAAPDTQYF. The genes are TRBV2 and TRBJ2-3; tentatively, D is TRBD2 (6 bases). The CDR3 covers 14 residues. From germline, CDR1 is SNHLY and CDR2 FYNNEI. V was trimmed by 4 bases and J by 4 bases, leaving 12 bases between them.

This clone occurred a few times. The CDR3 loop reads CAWSKTANTEAFF. CDR3 DNA sequence: TGTGCCTGGAGTAAGACAGCGAACACTGAAGCTTTCTTT. J is TRBJ1-1 and V is TRBV30; a possible D gene is TRBD1 (5 bases). The CDR3 is 13 amino acids. V lost 2 bases and J lost 1, with 8 bases in between. Germline V lookup: CDR1 GTSNPN, CDR2 SVGIG (reference sequence).

The V and J genes are TRBV6-6 and TRBJ2-7; unclear D gene. The CDR3 totals 13 residues. Germline loops: CDR1 MNHNY, CDR2 SVGAGI (reference sequence). Between the trimmed V and J ends, which lost 2 bases and 4 bases, there was a span of 9 bases. CDR3 DNA sequence: TGTGCCAGCAGTTACCTCTTCAAGTACGAGCAGTACTTC. It yields the protein CASSYLFKYEQYF.

The rearrangement uses TRBV25-1 and TRBJ1-5; 7 bases fit TRBD1. The germline V gene encodes CDR1 MGHDK and CDR2 SYGVNS. The ends lost 4 bases at V and 2 bases at J; junction bases unmatched: 5. The CDR3 loop spans 15 amino acids. CDR3 residues: CASSGQGWGNQPQHF. The CDR3 DNA reads as TGTGCCAGCAGTGGACAGGGCTGGGGCAATCAGCCCCAGCATTTT.

V and J are TRBV29-1 and TRBJ1-5, with D perhaps matching TRBD1 (5 bases). V shed 7 bases and J shed 1 base, with 11 bases lying between them. CDR1 SQVTM and CDR2 ANQGSEA come from the germline V gene. This CDR3 comprises 13 residues. The CDR3 reads CSAQGGSNQPQHF. The DNA for the CDR3 is TGCAGCGCCCAGGGAGGGAGCAATCAGCCCCAGCATTTT.

The genes are TRBV7-2 and TRBJ2-1; 8 nucleotides match TRBD2. The CDR3 contains 19 residues. Germline values: CDR1 SGHTA, CDR2 FQGNSA. The V gene end was trimmed by 1 base and the J gene end by 1 base; junction bases not matched to a gene: 12. CDR3 DNA sequence: TGTGCCAGCAGCTTAGACTTCTACGGGAGGGCCGGTTCCTACAATGAGCAGTTCTTC. Encoded protein: CASSLDFYGRAGSYNEQFF.

The V gene is TRBV19, the J gene TRBJ1-4, with TRBD1 identical over 8 bases. The V and J ends lost 9 bases and 7 bases, in that order; junction bases with no gene match: 13. Germline values: CDR1 LNHDA, CDR2 SQIVND (reference sequence). This CDR3 has 15 residues. This CDR3 is CASGRTGYGVEKLFF. In nucleotides, the CDR3 is TGTGCCAGCGGGAGGACAGGGTACGGAGTTGAAAAACTGTTTTTT. Drawing the rest from reference TRBV19 and TRBJ1-4, the complete variable domain is DGGITQSPKYLFRKEGQNVTLSCEQNLNHDAMYWYRQDPGQGLRLIYYSQIVNDFQKGDIAEGYSVSREKKESFPLTVTSAQKNPTAFYLCASGRTGYGVEKLFFGSGTQLSVL.

The V call is TRBV21-1, the J call TRBJ2-7; no check of the table's D call, TRBD2, against the DNA was made. TRBV21-1 constitutes a pseudogene. This CDR3 has 16 residues. CDR3 in DNA: TGTGCCAGCAGCAAAGATCGACTAGCGGGAGGATGCGAGCAGTACTTC. Its translation: CASSKDRLAGGCEQYF.

The J gene is TRBJ2-7, the V gene TRBV29-1; 9 nucleotides align to TRBD1. The CDR3 covers 12 residues. Germline lookup yields CDR1 SQVTM and CDR2 ANQGSEA. J lost 5 bases, V lost 5 bases, and 4 bases had no gene match. CDR3: CSVKRDRDEQYF. For the CDR3, the DNA is TGCAGCGTTAAACGGGACAGGGACGAGCAGTACTTC.

As to this clone: An end of the junction differs from the germline gene, which may be a read error. This chain connects TRBV27 to TRBJ2-7; possible D gene TRBD2, 6 bases. The germline CDR1 and CDR2 sequences are MNHEY and SMNVEV (reference sequence). CDR3 length: 11 amino acids. The DNA of the CDR3 is TGTGCCAGCAGATCAAATAGCGGCTTGAACTTC. As protein: CASRSNSGLNF.

In its sample, this clone was seen many times. V and J are TRBV6-1 and TRBJ1-5; 7 nucleotides agree with TRBD1. V lost 6 bases to trimming and J lost 4 bases; unmatched junction nucleotides: 9. Per germline, CDR1 MNHNS and CDR2 SASEGT. The length of the CDR3 is 15 residues. CDR3: CASSDGQATNQPQHF. CDR3 sequence (DNA): TGTGCCAGCAGCGATGGACAGGCGACTAATCAGCCCCAGCATTTT.

Here the CDR3 DNA reads TGTGCCAGCAGTTGGTCTTACTTGACCTACGAGCAGTACTTC. Protein: CASSWSYLTYEQYF. The J gene is TRBJ2-7, the V gene TRBV6-5; D not resolved. Per the germline V gene, CDR1 is MNHEY and CDR2 is SVGAGI. The CDR3 runs to 14 residues. The V and J ends lost 4 bases and 2 bases respectively, with 12 bases between them.

This clone has a handful of counts. The V call is TRBV6-5, the J call TRBJ1-1; TRBD1 agrees at 11 bases. V was clipped by 7 bases and J by 5 bases; unmatched bases: 3. This CDR3 is built from 13 residues. Per germline, CDR1 MNHEY and CDR2 SVGAGI. The DNA for the CDR3 is TGTGCCAGCACGCGGGACAGGGGGACTGAAGCTTTCTTT. This encodes CASTRDRGTEAFF.

CDR3 protein: CASSRDRGNNQPQHF. Here the CDR3 DNA reads TGTGCCAGCAGCCGGGACAGGGGTAACAATCAGCCCCAGCATTTT. The chain carries TRBV6-1 and TRBJ1-5, with 10 bases aligning to TRBD1. The CDR3 sequence is 15 residues long. The germline V gene encodes CDR1 MNHNS and CDR2 SASEGT. The V and J ends lost 6 bases and 3 bases, in that order; junction bases with no gene match: 5.

This clone was picked up one time. The chain employs TRBV9 and TRBJ2-7; tentative D call: TRBD2 (6 bases). V lost 0 bases and J 0 bases, leaving 10 bases between the germline ends. CDR3 size: 15 residues. CDR1 is SGDLS, CDR2 YYNGEE, per germline. CDR3 in amino acids: CASSVGDSYSYEQYF. The DNA for the CDR3 is TGTGCCAGCAGCGTAGGGGACTCATACTCCTACGAGCAGTACTTC.

V gene TRBV18 combines with J gene TRBJ2-1; 7 bases fit TRBD2. The CDR3 consists of 17 residues. Per the germline V gene, CDR1 is KGHSH and CDR2 is LQKENI. Trimming at V came to 3 bases and at J to 8 bases, leaving 16 bases not matched to a gene. The DNA of the CDR3 is TGTGCCAGCTCACCCCTGGGCGGCAGAGCGGGGACCGATGAGCAGTTCTTC. This gives the protein CASSPLGGRAGTDEQFF.

The rearrangement uses TRBV19 and TRBJ2-5, with D perhaps matching TRBD1 (6 bases). V was clipped by 3 bases and J by 5 bases, with 16 bases between them. This CDR3 spans 15 amino acids. Germline V lookup: CDR1 LNHDA, CDR2 SQIVND (reference sequence). The CDR3 reads CASSIGGGVGETQYF. For the CDR3, the DNA is TGTGCCAGTAGTATTGGTGGGGGCGTAGGGGAGACCCAGTACTTC.

This clone has a handful of counts. The chain has TRBV14 and TRBJ1-1; perhaps TRBD1 as D (5 bases). The V gene lost 1 base and the J gene lost 5 bases, with 8 bases spanning the gap. Germline lookup yields CDR1 SGHDN and CDR2 FVKESK. This CDR3 comprises 13 residues. The CDR3 DNA is TGTGCCAGCAGCCAAGGCGCAGGGACTGAAGCTTTCTTT. Translating gives CASSQGAGTEAFF. Complete variable domain (other parts from reference TRBV14 and TRBJ1-1): EAGVTQFPSHSVIEKGQTVTLRCDPISGHDNLYWYRRVMGKEIKFLLHFVKESKQDESGMPNNRFLAERTGGTYSTLKVQPAELEDSGVYFCASSQGAGTEAFFGQGTRLTVV.

V is TRBV2 and J is TRBJ2-1; perhaps TRBD1 as D (5 bases). Between the trimmed V and J ends, which lost 0 bases and 2 bases, there was a span of 8 bases. This CDR3 contains 15 residues. Germline assignment: CDR1 SNHLY and CDR2 FYNNEI. As DNA, the CDR3 is TGTGCCAGCAGTGAAGCAAAGGGGCCCTACAATGAGCAGTTCTTC. This gives the protein CASSEAKGPYNEQFF.

The chain has TRBV6-5 and TRBJ1-1; D perhaps matches TRBD1 (5 bases). Germline loops: CDR1 MNHEY, CDR2 SVGAGI. V was trimmed by 6 bases and J by 5 bases, leaving 16 bases between them. This CDR3 is built from 14 residues. The CDR3 sequence is CASRDQGKKTEAFF. For the CDR3, the DNA is TGTGCCAGCAGGGATCAGGGTAAGAAAACTGAAGCTTTCTTT.

J is TRBJ2-4 and V is TRBV6-5; D is perhaps TRBD2 (6 bases). Germline lookup yields CDR1 MNHEY and CDR2 SVGAGI. V was pared by 5 bases and J by 0 bases, with 8 bases between. The CDR3 is 14 residues long. In DNA, the CDR3 is TGTGCCAGCAGTCGCGGGATAGCCAAAAACATTCAGTACTTC. Translating gives CASSRGIAKNIQYF.

V is TRBV6-5 and J is TRBJ2-3; D possibly matches TRBD1 or TRBD2 (5 bases each). There are 15 residues in the CDR3. V shed 3 bases and J shed 6 bases, with 16 bases lying between them. Per germline, CDR1 MNHEY and CDR2 SVGAGI. The CDR3, as DNA: TGTGCCAGCAGTTATATGAGGGGAGCTATCGATACGCAGTATTTT. It encodes CASSYMRGAIDTQYF.

The chain combines TRBV14 with TRBJ1-6, with a weak D call TRBD1 (5 bases). This CDR3 is 13 amino acids long. Trimming cost V 8 bases and J 0 bases, with 5 bases left between them. Germline assignment: CDR1 SGHDN and CDR2 FVKESK. CDR3 protein: CASGGSYNSPLHF. The CDR3 DNA reads as TGTGCCAGCGGGGGCTCCTATAATTCACCCCTCCACTTT.

The gene calls are TRBV7-3 and TRBJ1-1; D gene uncertain. The CDR3 runs 15 residues. Looked up from germline, CDR1 is SGHTA and CDR2 is FQGTGA. The V end was cut by 2 bases, the J end by 0 bases, with 10 bases between. CDR3 amino acids: CASSLQGHLNTEAFF. CDR3 DNA: TGTGCCAGCAGCTTACAAGGGCACCTGAACACTGAAGCTTTCTTT.

This clone was counted a few times. The CDR3 DNA is TGCAGTGCTAGACCCTCCTACGAGCAGTACTTC. Amino acids: CSARPSYEQYF. V and J are TRBV20-1 and TRBJ2-7; D is ambiguous. CDR1 and CDR2 (germline): DFQATT, SNEGSKA (reference sequence). The CDR3 spans 11 residues. The V and J ends lost 2 bases and 0 bases respectively, with 2 bases between them.

The gene calls are TRBV4-3 and TRBJ2-7; D uncertain. Germline values: CDR1 LGHNA, CDR2 YSLEER. Trimming left V 1 base short and J 0 bases short, with 7 bases between. This CDR3 has 14 residues. The CDR3 here is CASSQVTDSYEQYF. CDR3 sequence (DNA): TGCGCCAGCAGCCAAGTGACGGACTCCTACGAGCAGTACTTC.

The chain couples TRBV29-1 to TRBJ1-2; no clear D. The V gene lost 5 bases and the J gene lost 7 bases, with 17 bases spanning the gap. This CDR3 has 13 residues. The germline V gene encodes CDR1 SQVTM and CDR2 ANQGSEA. The CDR3 DNA follows: TGCAGCGTTCTGGACGGAGTTAAACGTGGCTACACCTTC. Amino acids: CSVLDGVKRGYTF. Complete variable domain (other parts from reference TRBV29-1 and TRBJ1-2): SAVISQKPSRDICQRGTSLTIQCQVDSQVTMMFWYRQQPGQSLTLIATANQGSEATYESGFVIDKFPISRPNLTFSTLTVSNMSPEDSSIYLCSVLDGVKRGYTFGSGTRLTVV.